Below are 13 T cell receptor beta chains sequenced from a single sample in a study of T cells expressing NK-cell markers. TCRdb re-called the 5' RACE reads and gives one entry per CDR3 protein, without DNA. This sample's table has some 410,000 distinct CDR3 sequences. The sample comprised blood T cells: a sorted CD56 or NKG2C T cell subset, CD4+ or CD8+ T cells, or bulk PBMC T cells (not recorded which). These receptors were taken from a woman aged 18-70 years in good health.

The chain carries TRBV4-3 and TRBJ1-4; TCRdb picks TRBD1, but there is no DNA to check that call. Germline V gives CDR1 LGHNA, CDR2 YSLEER. The CDR3 is made up of 16 amino acids. The CDR3 protein is CASSQDSGGTNEKLFF.

The J gene is TRBJ1-6, the V gene TRBV20-1; the D call of TRBD1 rests on TCRdb alone, since no DNA is present to check it. Germline V gene sequence: CDR1 DFQATT, CDR2 SNEGSKA (reference sequence). The CDR3 runs to 14 residues. CDR3 sequence reads: CSARKDSNNSPLHF.

This sequence joins TRBV29-1 and TRBJ1-2; the D call of TRBD1 rests on TCRdb alone, since no DNA is present to check it. The CDR3 spans 14 residues. CDR1 and CDR2 from the germline V gene are SQVTM and ANQGSEA. The CDR3 region is CSDLQGTYNYGYTF.

The chain links TRBV21-1 to TRBJ2-7; TCRdb outputs TRBD1, but without DNA this stays unchecked. TRBV21-1 is a pseudogene segment. CDR3 length equals 14 residues. This chain's CDR3 is CASSRIQGNYEQYF.

The genes are TRBV7-9 and TRBJ2-5; TCRdb gives TRBD2 as the D gene, but with no DNA this cannot be confirmed. The CDR3 has 14 amino acids. The germline gives CDR1 SEHNR, CDR2 FQNEAQ (reference sequence). CDR3 protein: CASSLTSGQETQYF. Drawing the rest from reference TRBV7-9 and TRBJ2-5, the complete variable domain is DTGVSQNPRHKITKRGQNVTFRCDPISEHNRLYWYRQTLGQGPEFLTYFQNEAQLEKSRLLSDRFSAERPKGSFSTLEIQRTEQGDSAMYLCASSLTSGQETQYFGPGTRLLVL.

The chain recombines TRBV20-1 with TRBJ2-3; the D call from TCRdb, TRBD2, cannot be confirmed without DNA. Germline V lookup: CDR1 DFQATT, CDR2 SNEGSKA (reference sequence). This CDR3 has 12 residues. CDR3 amino acids: CSARAGSGPQYF.

The chain carries TRBV19 and TRBJ2-1. The CDR3 has 15 amino acids. CDR1 and CDR2 from the germline V gene are LNHDA and SQIVND (reference sequence). The CDR3 loop reads CASSMGQRSYNEQFF.

The rearrangement uses TRBV5-1 and TRBJ1-5; TCRdb lists TRBD1, though no DNA is available to test this call. This CDR3 is built from 16 residues. CDR1 is SGHRS, CDR2 YFSETQ, per germline. CDR3 in amino acids: CASSVNRGRSNQPQHF.

The chain links TRBV24-1 to TRBJ2-5; TCRdb designates TRBD2, a call that cannot be tested without DNA. The germline CDR1 and CDR2 sequences are KGHDR and SFDVKD. The CDR3 length is 16 residues. CDR3 region: CATSDMGLAGRETQYF.

V is TRBV19 and J is TRBJ2-5; there is no DNA to check the TCRdb D call of TRBD1. CDR3 size: 13 residues. Germline V gives CDR1 LNHDA, CDR2 SQIVND (reference sequence). CDR3 amino acids: CASGTGGRETQYF.

V and J are TRBV3-1 and TRBJ2-1; TCRdb returns TRBD2, unconfirmable since there is no DNA. The CDR3 length is 18 residues. The V gene's germline CDR1 is LGHDT and CDR2 YNNKEL (reference sequence). The CDR3 loop reads CASSSSGTSGRAGNEQFF.

This chain joins TRBV7-2 and TRBJ2-7; TCRdb selects TRBD2, and the lack of DNA leaves this call unchecked. CDR1 and CDR2 (germline): SGHTA, FQGNSA. CDR3 length: 15 amino acids. This CDR3 is CASSLRREYSYEQYF.

This chain connects TRBV12-3 or TRBV12-4 to TRBJ2-7; TCRdb's D call, TRBD2, is unchecked because there is no DNA. CDR3 length: 16 residues. CDR3: CASSPIGGDDGYEQYF.